The next 21 T cell receptor beta chains were all read from a single sample in a study of blood T cell repertoires in COVID-19. TCRdb's table, derived via immunoSEQ multiplex PCR, lists solely in-frame clones and lacks some. The sample comprises around 300,000 clones, 70% to 90% of which are singletons, and 0.75% to 1% rests with the top ten. The sequenced sample consisted of PBMCs or T cells enriched from blood (not recorded which). The receptors shown here come from a woman aged 25 to 39 who had recovered from COVID-19.

V and J are TRBV29-1 and TRBJ2-1, with a possible D match to TRBD2 (5 bases). Germline CDR1 and CDR2: SQVTM and ANQGSEA. This CDR3 spans 13 amino acids. V was trimmed by 5 bases and J by 0 bases, leaving 8 bases between them. This CDR3 is CSVLGSSYNEQFF. DNA of the CDR3: TGCAGCGTTTTGGGGAGCTCCTACAATGAGCAGTTCTTC.

This clone is a singleton in its sample. The J gene is TRBJ1-3, the V gene TRBV15, with a possible D match to TRBD1 (5 bases). This CDR3 is built from 14 residues. CDR1 and CDR2 (germline): LNHNV, YYDKDF (reference sequence). Trimming removed 0 bases from V and 2 bases from J, with 5 bases in between. CDR3 nucleotide sequence: TGTGCCACCAGCAGAGACAGGGCTGGAAACACCATATATTTT. It specifies CATSRDRAGNTIYF.

This clone was seen a single time. This chain links TRBV18 with TRBJ1-2; TRBD1 is a possible D gene (5 bases). The CDR3 covers 14 residues. Germline-derived CDR1 and CDR2 are KGHSH and LQKENI. V was trimmed by 5 bases and J by 8 bases, leaving 18 bases between them. The DNA for the CDR3 is TGTGCCAGCTCAACTACCCGGACGGAGGGGGGCTACACCTTC. This codes for CASSTTRTEGGYTF.

The rearrangement uses TRBV7-9 and TRBJ2-1; D is unclear. Germline assignment: CDR1 SEHNR and CDR2 FQNEAQ (reference sequence). The CDR3 is 14 residues long. Trimming shortened V by 5 bases and J by 4 bases, and 12 bases separated the two germline ends. CDR3 in DNA: TGTGCCAGCAGCGGCCTAGAACCATACAATGAGCAGTTCTTC. Translating gives CASSGLEPYNEQFF.

The chain recombines TRBV18 with TRBJ2-5; 7 bases map to TRBD2. Germline V lookup: CDR1 KGHSH, CDR2 LQKENI. V shed 6 bases, J shed 4 bases, and the junction held 11 bases outside the gene matches. The CDR3 loop spans 15 amino acids. CDR3 nucleotides: TGTGCCAGCTCCCCTATCGAACCGGGAGGAGAGACCCAGTACTTC. It is translated as CASSPIEPGGETQYF. The entire variable domain, with the rest obtained from reference TRBV18 and TRBJ2-5, is as follows: NAGVMQNPRHLVRRRGQEARLRCSPMKGHSHVYWYRQLPEEGLKFMVYLQKENIIDESGMPKERFSAEFPKEGPSILRIQQVVRGDSAAYFCASSPIEPGGETQYFGPGTRLLVL.

The chain carries TRBV11-2 and TRBJ1-2; possibly TRBD1 for D (6 bases). This CDR3 contains 15 residues. V was cut by 1 base and J by 3 bases, with 12 bases left in between. CDR1 and CDR2 from the germline V gene are SGHAT and FQNNGV. For the CDR3, the DNA is TGTGCCAGCAGCTTAGTACACAGGGTGGACTATGGCTACACCTTC. Amino acid sequence: CASSLVHRVDYGYTF.

V usage is TRBV30 and J usage is TRBJ2-1, with 12 bases matching TRBD2. Germline CDR1 reads GTSNPN; CDR2 reads SVGIG (reference sequence). J lost 6 bases, V lost 1 base, and 4 bases had no gene match. The CDR3 has 15 amino acids. The DNA for the CDR3 is TGTGCCTGGAGTGACGGACTAGCGGGAATCAATGAGCAGTTCTTC. It specifies CAWSDGLAGINEQFF.

The rearrangement links TRBV4-1 to TRBJ2-1, with 13 bases matching TRBD2. The CDR3 contains 19 residues. The germline V gene encodes CDR1 MGHRA and CDR2 YSYEKL. The V and J ends lost 0 bases and 4 bases, in that order; junction bases with no gene match: 9. The CDR3 coding sequence is TGCGCCAGCAGCCAAGATGGACTAGCGGGAGTGTCCCCTTACAATGAGCAGTTCTTC. As protein: CASSQDGLAGVSPYNEQFF.

The J gene is TRBJ2-2, the V gene TRBV7-9, with 8 bases fitting TRBD1. This CDR3 comprises 18 residues. Germline trimming cut 3 bases from V and 3 bases from J; bases unmatched to any gene: 12. The germline gives CDR1 SEHNR, CDR2 FQNEAQ (reference sequence). The CDR3 sequence is CASSFKARQGSYTGELFF. CDR3 DNA sequence: TGTGCCAGCAGCTTTAAAGCCCGACAGGGGTCATACACCGGGGAGCTGTTTTTT. Complete variable domain (other parts from reference TRBV7-9 and TRBJ2-2): DTGVSQNPRHKITKRGQNVTFRCDPISEHNRLYWYRQTLGQGPEFLTYFQNEAQLEKSRLLSDRFSAERPKGSFSTLEIQRTEQGDSAMYLCASSFKARQGSYTGELFFGEGSRLTVL.

The genes are TRBV19 and TRBJ2-5, with 8 positions matching TRBD1. V dropped 5 bases and J dropped 6; count of bases not matched to a gene: 8. The V gene's germline CDR1 is LNHDA and CDR2 SQIVND (reference sequence). The CDR3 covers 14 residues. The CDR3 here is CASSFRGREKTQYF. The CDR3 coding sequence is TGTGCCAGTAGTTTCAGGGGGCGTGAGAAGACCCAGTACTTC.

The J gene is TRBJ1-5, the V gene TRBV23-1; TRBD1 might be the D (6 bases). Being an ORF, TRBV23-1 has a function that is uncertain. V lost 0 bases to trimming and J lost 4 bases, with 13 bases between them. This CDR3 comprises 16 residues. The CDR3 here is CASSQSEQGRNQPQHF. The CDR3 bases are TGCGCCAGCAGTCAATCGGAGCAGGGGAGAAATCAGCCCCAGCATTTT.

The chain uses TRBV28 and TRBJ2-3, with 9 bases fitting TRBD1. V was clipped by 2 bases and J by 2 bases; unmatched bases: 2. The CDR3 spans 15 residues. Per the germline V gene, CDR1 is MDHEN and CDR2 is SYDVKM. This CDR3 is CASSLGTGPTDTQYF. In DNA form, the CDR3 reads TGTGCCAGCAGTTTAGGGACAGGGCCCACAGATACGCAGTATTTT.

The genes are TRBV9 and TRBJ2-5, with 7 nucleotides matching TRBD1. The junction had 5 bases not matched to a gene; V was cut back by 0 bases and J by 3 bases. The CDR3 loop spans 15 amino acids. Germline V gene lookup returns CDR1 SGDLS and CDR2 YYNGEE. In nucleotides, the CDR3 is TGTGCCAGCAGCGTAGGACCTGGGACAGAAGAGACCCAGTACTTC. Its protein product is CASSVGPGTEETQYF.

V usage is TRBV19 and J usage is TRBJ1-1; D unclear. The CDR3 loop spans 14 amino acids. Germline V gives CDR1 LNHDA, CDR2 SQIVND (reference sequence). Trimming took 3 bases from V and 4 from J, leaving 12 bases between them. The CDR3 nucleotides read TGTGCCAGTAGTATGACTTCTCGGGGCACTGAAGCTTTCTTT. It yields the protein CASSMTSRGTEAFF.

The chain uses TRBV6-5 and TRBJ2-7; 8 bases align to TRBD2. The J segment lost 2 bases and the V segment lost 7 bases, leaving 7 bases of the junction unmatched. The germline gives CDR1 MNHEY, CDR2 SVGAGI. This CDR3 spans 14 amino acids. The CDR3 loop reads CASIRAAGAYEQYF. CDR3 sequence (DNA): TGTGCCAGCATCCGGGCAGCGGGAGCCTACGAGCAGTACTTC.

The rearrangement uses TRBV27 and TRBJ2-7; D may be TRBD2 (6 bases). Germline CDR1 is MNHEY and CDR2 is SMNVEV (reference sequence). The CDR3 length is 15 residues. V was pared by 2 bases and J by 2 bases, with 13 bases between. The CDR3 loop is CASSLAGILTYEQYF. In DNA, the CDR3 is TGTGCCAGCAGTTTAGCGGGGATACTAACCTACGAGCAGTACTTC.

This chain connects TRBV5-4 to TRBJ1-4; 10 nucleotides agree with TRBD1. The V gene end was trimmed by 3 bases and the J gene end by 10 bases; junction bases not matched to a gene: 9. Germline V gives CDR1 SGHNT, CDR2 YYREEE (reference sequence). The CDR3 has 15 amino acids. CDR3 loop: CASSYQSGQGSKLFF. DNA of the CDR3: TGTGCCAGCAGCTATCAATCGGGACAGGGGTCAAAACTGTTTTTT.

V is TRBV6-5 and J is TRBJ2-7; D uncertain. V was clipped by 6 bases and J by 0 bases, with 12 bases between them. CDR1 and CDR2 from the germline V gene are MNHEY and SVGAGI. This CDR3 has 14 amino acids. CDR3 sequence reads: CASSPRGYSYEQYF. The CDR3 DNA follows: TGTGCCAGCAGCCCAAGAGGATACTCCTACGAGCAGTACTTC.

This sequence joins TRBV11-2 and TRBJ1-2; D is undetermined. The germline V and J ends were trimmed by 2 bases and 9 bases, with 16 bases remaining between them. The germline V gene encodes CDR1 SGHAT and CDR2 FQNNGV. This CDR3 has 14 amino acids. This CDR3 reads CASSLYGVTASYTF. CDR3 nucleotides: TGTGCCAGCAGCTTATACGGGGTGACTGCTAGCTACACCTTC.

This chain uses TRBV15 with TRBJ2-7; D may be TRBD2 (5 bases). V lost 1 base and J lost 6, with 16 bases in between. CDR1 is LNHNV, CDR2 YYDKDF, per germline (reference sequence). The CDR3 has 15 residues. The CDR3 region is CATSRGGGWVSEQYF. The CDR3 DNA reads as TGTGCCACCAGCAGAGGTGGCGGGTGGGTTTCCGAGCAGTACTTC.

The gene calls are TRBV5-4 and TRBJ2-2; TRBD1 is a possible D gene (5 bases). V was clipped by 2 bases and J by 1 base, with 6 bases between them. The CDR3 covers 14 residues. Germline V gives CDR1 SGHNT, CDR2 YYREEE (reference sequence). The CDR3 loop is CASSLRGNTGELFF. As DNA, the CDR3 is TGTGCCAGCAGCTTAAGGGGGAACACCGGGGAGCTGTTTTTT.